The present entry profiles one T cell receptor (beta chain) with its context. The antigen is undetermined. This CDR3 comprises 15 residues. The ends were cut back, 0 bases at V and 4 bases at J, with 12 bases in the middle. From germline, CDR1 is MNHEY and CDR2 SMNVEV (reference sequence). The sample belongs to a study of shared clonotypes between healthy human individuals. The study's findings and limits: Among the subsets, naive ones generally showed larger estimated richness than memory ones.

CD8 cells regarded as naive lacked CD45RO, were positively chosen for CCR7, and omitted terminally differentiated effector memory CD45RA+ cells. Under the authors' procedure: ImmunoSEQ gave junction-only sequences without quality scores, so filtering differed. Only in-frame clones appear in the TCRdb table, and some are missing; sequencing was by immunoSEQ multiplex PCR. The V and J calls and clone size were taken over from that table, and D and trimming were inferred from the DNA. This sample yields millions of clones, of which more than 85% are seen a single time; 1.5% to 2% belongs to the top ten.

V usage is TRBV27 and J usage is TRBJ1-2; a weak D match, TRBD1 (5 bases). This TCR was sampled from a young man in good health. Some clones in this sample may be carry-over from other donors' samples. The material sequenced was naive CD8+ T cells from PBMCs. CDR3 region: CASSLSSGQIYGYTF. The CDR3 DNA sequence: TGTGCCAGCAGTTTATCGAGTGGACAAATCTATGGCTACACCTTC.